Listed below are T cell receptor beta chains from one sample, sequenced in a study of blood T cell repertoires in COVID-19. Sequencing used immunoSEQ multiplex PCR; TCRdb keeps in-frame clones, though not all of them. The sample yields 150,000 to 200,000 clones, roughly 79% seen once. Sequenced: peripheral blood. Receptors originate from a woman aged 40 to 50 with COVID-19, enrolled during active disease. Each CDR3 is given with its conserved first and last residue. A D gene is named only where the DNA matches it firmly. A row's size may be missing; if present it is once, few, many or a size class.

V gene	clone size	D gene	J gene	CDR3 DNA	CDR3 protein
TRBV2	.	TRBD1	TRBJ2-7	TGTGCCAGCAGTGGACAGGGCTACGAGCAGTACTTC	CASSGQGYEQYF
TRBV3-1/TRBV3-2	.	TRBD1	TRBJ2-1	TGTGCCAGCAGCCAAGACAAGGGACAGGGGGCTTACAATGAGCAGTTCTTC	CASSQDKGQGAYNEQFF
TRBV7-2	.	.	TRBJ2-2	TGTGCCAGCAGCTTAGACACAGGGGAGCTGTTTTTT	CASSLDTGELFF
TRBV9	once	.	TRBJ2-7	TGTGCCAGCAGCTTCGACGGAGCAGTAACCCTCCTATGGCCCTACGAGCAGTACTTC	CASSFDGAVTLLWPYEQYF
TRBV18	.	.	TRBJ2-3	TGTGCCAGCTCCCGTCCCTTAGGTGGGCAAACAGATACGCAGTATTTT	CASSRPLGGQTDTQYF
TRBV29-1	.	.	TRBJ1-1	TGCAGCGTAGATACACCCATGAACACTGAAGCTTTCTTT	CSVDTPMNTEAFF
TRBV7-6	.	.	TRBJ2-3	TGTGCCAGCAGCTCCTTAGGGGCCCTCCGGTCCTTTAGCACAGATACGCAGTATTTT	CASSSLGALRSFSTDTQYF
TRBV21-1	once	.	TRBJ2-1	TGTGCCAGCAGCGTCCGCGCGGGGAAGAATGAGCAGTTCTTC	CASSVRAGKNEQFF
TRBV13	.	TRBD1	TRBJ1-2	TGTGCCAGCAGCACCAATCTTGGACAGGATGGATATGGCTACACCTTC	CASSTNLGQDGYGYTF
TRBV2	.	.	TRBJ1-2	TGTGCCAGCAGAGGCGGACAGAACTACTATGGCTACACCTTC	CASRGGQNYYGYTF
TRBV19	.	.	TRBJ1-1	TGTGCCAGTGATCAGGGGCGATCCACTGAAGCTTTCTTT	CASDQGRSTEAFF